The present entry profiles one TCR beta chain with its context. Its antigen is unidentified. This specimen comes from a study of shared clonotypes between healthy human individuals. Study results and caveats: In this cohort, only blood was sampled, and tissue repertoires likely differ.

CD45RO negativity and positive selection for CCR7 defined naive CD8 cells, a population that excluded terminally differentiated effector memory CD45RA+ cells. Germline V gene lookup returns CDR1 MNHEY and CDR2 SMNVEV (reference sequence). CDR3 length equals 14 residues. The J segment lost 6 bases and the V segment lost 10 bases, leaving 6 bases of the junction unmatched. The table came from immunoSEQ multiplex PCR; TCRdb's copy has only in-frame clones and leaves some out. The sample includes 450,000 to 700,000 clones, roughly 96% of them seen just once. This clonotype was obtained from a woman in her thirties in good health. The sample comprised naive CD8+ T cells sorted from blood. The rearrangement joins TRBV27 to TRBJ2-1; 13 bases agree with TRBD2. The CDR3 sequence: CAIRTSGSVNEQFF. In nucleotides, the CDR3 is TGTGCCATCCGGACTAGCGGGAGTGTCAATGAGCAGTTCTTC.